This T cell receptor (beta chain) emerged from a study of cytomegalovirus exposure and HLA in healthy donors. On the study more broadly: In a later analysis, it was reported that the approximately 110 validation repertoires had been produced on the same platform as the 700 or so repertoires belonging to the first cohort.

Whole-study findings and limits: Whilst most TCR sequences proved rare, a subset of public TCRs occurred across many donors.

The repertoire was sequenced with immunoSEQ multiplex PCR; TCRdb's copy has only in-frame clones and lacks some. Among roughly 330,000 clones listed, around 90% were seen once. Concerning this clone: No antigen is known for it.

The clonotype comes from a woman aged 30 to 39 in good health and CMV-seropositive. The sample comprised PBMCs.

This chain's CDR3 is CASSITGDTQYF. The CDR3 nucleotides read TGTGCCAGCAGCATAACAGGGGATACGCAGTATTTT. V gene TRBV27 combines with J gene TRBJ2-3, with a weak D call TRBD1 (6 bases). The germline CDR1 and CDR2 sequences are MNHEY and SMNVEV (reference sequence). The CDR3 is 12 amino acids. Between the trimmed V and J ends, which lost 6 bases and 6 bases, there was a span of 10 bases.